This TCR beta chain was retrieved from a study of post-analysis software for immune sequencing data. Study conclusions and caveats: Controls showed lower frequencies than patients for five or six TRBV segments, and TRBV5-6, TRBV5-1 and TRBV20-1 were among these.

A remark on this clonotype: Antigen: not known.

The CDR3 extends over 17 amino acids. V shed 0 bases and J shed 6 bases, with 20 bases lying between them. Germline CDR1 and CDR2: LNHNV and YYDKDF (reference sequence). Built from TCR beta cDNA, the libraries had unique molecular identifiers in them. TCRdb fed the PCR reads into MiXCR, producing one record per CDR3 protein. The table has over 700,000 distinct CDR3 sequences, less than 35% seen once. The sequencing input was blood. The origin of this receptor is a girl aged 5 to 17 with multiple sclerosis. The V gene is TRBV15, the J gene TRBJ1-2; D is unclear. CDR3 coding DNA: TGTGCCACCAGCAGAGACCCTGCCGGAAGATCGGCGGATGGCTACACCTTC. It specifies CATSRDPAGRSADGYTF.